A selection of T cell receptor beta chains follows, all from one sample in a study of blood T cells in healthy people across ages. TCRdb re-called the 5' RACE reads through MiXCR, storing one row per CDR3 protein. The repertoire holds about 540,000 distinct CDR3 sequences, with around 24% as singletons. In addition, the sample was reused for a study of T cells of mothers and their children.

Input material: blood. These receptors all come from a boy between 10 and 17 years old in good health. Both conserved end residues are part of each CDR3. Fields, in order: D gene, V gene, CDR3 length, clone size, J gene, CDR3 protein, CDR3 DNA. The D gene is left open where the match is weak. The size of a clone is reported for some rows only, either as once, few or many, or as a class for expanded clones.

>TRBD2|TRBV29-1|15|.|TRBJ2-1
CSVVLAGAPYNEQFF
TGCAGCGTTGTACTAGCGGGGGCACCATACAATGAGCAGTTCTTC
>.|TRBV7-8|14|few|TRBJ1-2
CASSIGGMGHGYTF
TGTGCCAGCAGCATAGGGGGGATGGGGCATGGCTACACCTTC
>.|TRBV15|13|few|TRBJ1-3
CATSRDSGNTIYF
TGTGCCACCAGCAGAGATTCCGGAAACACCATATATTTT
>TRBD1|TRBV6-2/TRBV6-3|15|.|TRBJ2-7
CASTPSPTGSYEQYF
TGTGCCAGCACCCCAAGCCCGACAGGGTCCTACGAGCAGTACTTC
>.|TRBV28|14|few|TRBJ1-1
CASSLRSLRTEAFF
TGTGCCAGCAGTTTACGGTCTCTTCGGACTGAAGCTTTCTTT
>TRBD1|TRBV5-1|14|few|TRBJ2-7
CASHSGTGSYEQYF
TGCGCCAGCCACTCCGGGACAGGGTCCTACGAGCAGTACTTC
>.|TRBV4-1|15|few|TRBJ1-3
CASSPGGVPGNAIYF
TGCGCCAGCAGCCCGGGCGGGGTCCCTGGAAACGCCATATATTTT
>TRBD2|TRBV19|15|few|TRBJ2-5
CASSATSGGQETQYF
TGTGCCAGTAGTGCGACTAGCGGGGGTCAAGAGACCCAGTACTTC
>TRBD1|TRBV12-3/TRBV12-4|18|.|TRBJ2-1
CASSFPGTGGDPGCEQFF
TGTGCCAGCAGTTTTCCCGGGACAGGGGGCGACCCCGGGTGCGAGCAGTTCTTC
>TRBD1|TRBV3-1|14|.|TRBJ1-1
CASSQATGQDEAFF
TGTGCCAGCAGCCAGGCCACAGGACAGGATGAAGCTTTCTTT
>TRBD2|TRBV25-1|15|.|TRBJ2-3
CASSEATSGGDTQYF
TGTGCCAGCAGTGAAGCTACTAGCGGGGGAGATACGCAGTATTTT
>TRBD1|TRBV4-2|15|.|TRBJ1-2
CASSRGQGAAYGYTF
TGTGCCAGCAGCCGTGGACAGGGGGCGGCCTATGGCTACACCTTC
>.|TRBV7-9|15|.|TRBJ2-7
CASSFGSGVSYEQYF
TGTGCCAGCAGCTTTGGGAGCGGTGTCTCCTACGAGCAGTACTTC
>.|TRBV7-9|15|.|TRBJ2-7
CASGKSYLTICEQYF
TGTGCCAGCGGAAAATCCTACCTAACGATCTGCGAGCAGTACTTC
>TRBD2|TRBV6-2/TRBV6-3|16|few|TRBJ2-1
CASSYLAGSSYNEQFF
TGTGCCAGCAGTTACTTAGCGGGCTCATCCTACAATGAGCAGTTCTTC
>TRBD1|TRBV29-1|13|few|TRBJ2-3
CSAGTGYTDTQYF
TGCAGCGCCGGGACAGGGTACACAGATACGCAGTATTTT
>TRBD2|TRBV6-2/TRBV6-3|14|few|TRBJ2-1
CASSERGLYNEQFF
TGTGCCAGCAGTGAGCGGGGGTTGTACAATGAGCAGTTCTTC
>.|TRBV4-1|16|many|TRBJ2-5
CASSQERRGPQETQYF
TGCGCCAGCAGCCAAGAGAGGCGCGGACCCCAAGAGACCCAGTACTTC
>TRBD2|TRBV13|16|few|TRBJ2-1
CASSPTLAGNYNEQFF
TGTGCCAGCAGCCCGACCCTAGCGGGCAATTACAATGAGCAGTTCTTC
>.|TRBV5-5|13|.|TRBJ2-7
CASSLVLGYEQYF
TGTGCCAGCAGCTTGGTCCTCGGCTACGAGCAGTACTTC
>.|TRBV5-1|14|.|TRBJ1-1
CASSLGGLGTEAFF
TGCGCCAGCAGCTTGGGCGGCCTGGGGACTGAAGCTTTCTTT
>TRBD2|TRBV20-1|14|.|TRBJ2-7
CSATGASGPREQYF
TGCAGTGCAACTGGGGCTAGCGGCCCTCGGGAGCAGTACTTC
>.|TRBV12-3/TRBV12-4|13|.|TRBJ2-7
CASGPQGPYEQYF
TGTGCCAGCGGCCCCCAGGGACCCTACGAGCAGTACTTC
>.|TRBV6-4|15|many|TRBJ2-6
CASSDSGAGANVLTF
TGTGCCAGCAGTGACTCAGGGGCTGGGGCCAACGTCCTGACTTTC
>.|TRBV18|15|.|TRBJ2-1
CASSVTSDRETEQFF
TGTGCCAGCTCAGTCACTAGCGACAGGGAGACTGAGCAGTTCTTC
>TRBD2|TRBV7-2|16|few|TRBJ2-4
CASSLLPGRAGNIQYF
TGTGCCAGCAGCTTATTGCCCGGGAGGGCCGGAAACATTCAGTACTTC
>.|TRBV3-1|15|.|TRBJ2-7
CASSQTYEKSSEQYF
TGTGCCAGCAGCCAGACCTATGAGAAGTCGTCCGAGCAGTACTTC
>TRBD1|TRBV6-5|17|.|TRBJ2-2
CASSYKWDRTNTGELFF
TGTGCCAGCAGTTACAAATGGGACAGGACCAACACCGGGGAGCTGTTTTTT
>TRBD1|TRBV20-1|15|few|TRBJ2-5
CSATGQGRVKETQYF
TGCAGTGCTACGGGACAGGGGCGGGTCAAGGAGACCCAGTACTTC
>.|TRBV7-9|13|many|TRBJ1-1
CASSFGGSTEAFF
TGTGCCAGCAGCTTCGGGGGAAGCACTGAAGCTTTCTTT
>.|TRBV5-6|13|many|TRBJ1-2
CASSFGGREGYTF
TGTGCCAGCAGCTTCGGGGGGCGCGAAGGCTACACCTTC
>.|TRBV3-1|13|few|TRBJ1-5
CASSQGVVQPQHF
TGTGCCAGCAGCCAGGGGGTGGTTCAGCCCCAGCATTTT
>TRBD2|TRBV29-1|12|few|TRBJ2-1
CSVVWEGNEQFF
TGCAGCGTTGTTTGGGAGGGCAATGAGCAGTTCTTC
>.|TRBV20-1|12|.|TRBJ1-2
CSARSQGYGYTF
TGCAGTGCTAGGTCACAGGGCTATGGCTACACCTTC